This T cell receptor beta chain came from a study of blood T cell repertoires in COVID-19 (dated by TCRdb to about 2020). As for the study more broadly: Collaborator samples came from the United States, Italy and Spain and covered acute and convalescent phases of COVID-19. A freely available public database, intended as a resource for researchers studying the immune response to SARS-CoV-2, is where the repertoires were released. Samples came from the ongoing ImmuneRACE study (first 160 participants) plus 1,254 subjects from 6 global collaborators. The prospective study material was composed of cDNA or gDNA derived from T cells, B-cell-depleted T cells, or PBMCs. Subjects who had been exposed to COVID-19, were actively infected with it, or had recovered from it provided the deeply sampled blood TCRbeta repertoires that made up the dataset. Where available, HLA class I and class II types were obtained from metadata supplied by the sample provider rather than from assay-based typing. A de-identified subject ID, COVID-19 status, age in years and sex were almost always included in the sample metadata.

In the prospective study, participants were about 18 to 89 years old, resided in fewer than 25 geographic areas of the United States, and were enrolled through a virtual design. In the prospective study, cohorts were assigned on the basis of participant-reported clinical history obtained from a screening survey and a study questionnaire. ImmuneRACE Cohort 3 recovered participants were defined by two consecutive negative NP/OP PCR tests, healthcare professional clearance, or symptom resolution. Mobile phlebotomists in the prospective study collected whole blood, serum and a nasopharyngeal or oropharyngeal swab from every participant. Additional blood draws and questionnaires over an approximately 2-month period could optionally be provided by prospective study participants. Before DNA extraction, prospective study blood samples were shipped either frozen or at room temperature. The immunoSEQ Assay, a bias-controlled multiplex PCR, was used to amplify TCRbeta CDR3 regions from genomic DNA. For the original study's pipeline: Nucleated cell counts per sample were estimated from amplification of reference gene primers within the assay. Sequence reads were collapsed and filtered to measure the absolute abundance of every unique TCRbeta CDR3 rearrangement. For each sample, productive Simpson clonality was calculated as the square root of Simpson's diversity index across productive rearrangements. The immuneACCESS repertoire file appears here via TCRdb, limited to in-frame rearrangements. These files lack a portion of the clones; in checked studies, under half of the deficit traces to unresolved V genes, and the cause of the others is not known. The DNA gave D and trimming, while V, J and clone size come from that table. The sample yields some 200,000 clones; roughly four fifths were counted once. Over 6.5% of the sample belongs to the ten largest clones.

To note about this clone: Its antigen remains undetermined. Base qualities were left out, and no much larger clone turns up one base away.

Study-wide conclusions, independent of this receptor: The quantity of clinical and demographic metadata differed by source and by participant and was supplied without curation.

The material sequenced was PBMCs or T cells enriched from blood (not recorded which). This TCR came from a man between 40 and 49 years old who had recovered from COVID-19.

The CDR3 region: CASERTGENQPQHF. The nucleotide sequence reads TGTGCCAGCGAGAGGACAGGAGAGAATCAGCCCCAGCATTTT. The chain is assembled from TRBV19 and TRBJ1-5; TRBD1 lines up with 7 middle nucleotides. CDR1 and CDR2, looked up from the germline V gene (reference sequence), are LNHDA and SQIVND. Inclusive of the bounding cysteine and phenylalanine, the CDR3 is 14 residues long. Just CDR3 DNA is preserved here, 42 bases in frame from base 1. V lost 9 bases and J lost 4 bases, and the count of bases not matched to a germline gene is 9.